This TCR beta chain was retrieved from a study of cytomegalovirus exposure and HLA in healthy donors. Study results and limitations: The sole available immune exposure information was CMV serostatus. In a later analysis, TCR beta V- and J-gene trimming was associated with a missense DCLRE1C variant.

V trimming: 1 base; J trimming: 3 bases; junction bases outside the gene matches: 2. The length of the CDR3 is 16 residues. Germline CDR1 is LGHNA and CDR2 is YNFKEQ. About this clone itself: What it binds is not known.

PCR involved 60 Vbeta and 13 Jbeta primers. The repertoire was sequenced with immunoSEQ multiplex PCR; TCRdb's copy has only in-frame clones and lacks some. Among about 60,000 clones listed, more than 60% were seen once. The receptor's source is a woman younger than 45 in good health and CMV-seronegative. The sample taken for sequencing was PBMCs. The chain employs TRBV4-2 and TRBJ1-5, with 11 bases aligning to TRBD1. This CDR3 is CASSQGDRGINQPQHF. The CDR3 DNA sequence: TGTGCCAGCAGCCAAGGGGACAGGGGGATCAATCAGCCCCAGCATTTT.